The 16 T cell receptor beta chains below come from one sample, sequenced in a study of breast tumors, draining lymph nodes, adjacent tissues. Axillary draining lymph nodes of breast cancer patients supplied the node samples. TCRdb reanalysed the multiplex PCR reads using MiXCR and keeps one entry per CDR3 protein. The table has about 270,000 distinct CDR3 sequences, over 25% seen once. Source material: axillary lymph node tissue. Source of these receptors: a female donor with breast cancer. Some clones in this sample may be carry-over from other donors' samples.

In this sample, this clonotype turned up once. A much larger clone lies one base from this, so it may be a read error. The chain joins TRBV30 to TRBJ1-4; D uncertain. This CDR3 has 13 amino acids. Germline V gene lookup returns CDR1 GTSNPN and CDR2 SVGIG (reference sequence). Trimming took off 3 bases at V and 8 bases at J, with 13 bases between the two ends. CDR3 DNA: TGTGCCTGGAGAGTTCGGGGAGGCGAAAAACTGTTTTTT. Translated: CAWRVRGGEKLFF. The whole variable domain, filled in from reference TRBV30 and TRBJ1-4, reads SQTIHQWPATLVQPVGSPLSLECTVEGTSNPNLYWYRQAAGRGLQLLFYSVGIGQISSEVPQNLSASRPQDRQFILSSKKLLLSDSGFYLCAWRVRGGEKLFFGSGTQLSVL.

This clonotype appeared many times. This chain uses TRBV5-6 with TRBJ1-2; 7 bases fit TRBD1. This CDR3 contains 15 residues. Germline assignment: CDR1 SGHDT and CDR2 YYEEEE. The V gene end was trimmed by 2 bases and the J gene end by 4 bases; junction bases not matched to a gene: 8. The CDR3 coding sequence is TGTGCCAGCAGCTTACAGGGGCCACTCGGCTATGGCTACACCTTC. The encoded protein is CASSLQGPLGYGYTF. Full variable domain (missing parts from reference TRBV5-6 and TRBJ1-2): DAGVTQSPTHLIKTRGQQVTLRCSPKSGHDTVSWYQQALGQGPQFIFQYYEEEERQRGNFPDRFSGHQFPNYSSELNVNALLLGDSALYLCASSLQGPLGYGYTFGSGTRLTVV.

This clonotype was counted many times. This sequence joins TRBV7-8 and TRBJ2-1; 9 nucleotides match TRBD1. The CDR3 is made up of 15 amino acids. Germline V gives CDR1 SGHVS, CDR2 FQNEAQ. Losses at the gene ends were 4 bases for V and 7 bases for J; bases not matched to a gene: 8. Written as DNA, the CDR3 is TGTGCCAGCAGCTCGGGACAGGGCTTTGGGAATGAGCAGTTCTTC. Translating it yields CASSSGQGFGNEQFF.

At least ten counts were recorded for this clonotype. The chain employs TRBV20-1 and TRBJ1-2; TRBD1 matches at 9 bases. V trimming: 6 bases; J trimming: 5 bases; junction bases outside the gene matches: 7. This CDR3 region has 13 residues. Germline V gives CDR1 DFQATT, CDR2 SNEGSKA (reference sequence). The CDR3: CSAPRDREYGYTF. CDR3 coding DNA: TGCAGTGCCCCCAGGGACAGGGAATATGGCTACACCTTC.

This sequence joins TRBV28 and TRBJ2-7; 8 bases are a match to TRBD2. The CDR3 has 14 residues. V dropped 10 bases and J dropped 2; count of bases not matched to a gene: 10. Germline V lookup: CDR1 MDHEN, CDR2 SYDVKM. The CDR3: CAILSGKGPYEQYF. CDR3 bases: TGTGCCATCCTTAGCGGGAAGGGGCCCTACGAGCAGTACTTC.

The chain is built from TRBV28 and TRBJ2-7, with 8 bases lining up with TRBD1. This CDR3 contains 12 residues. Trimming at V came to 8 bases and at J to 4 bases, leaving 4 bases not matched to a gene. CDR1 is MDHEN and CDR2 is SYDVKM in the germline V gene. CDR3 coding DNA: TGTGCCAGCCAGGGGGCGGTATACGAGCAGTACTTC. Its protein is CASQGAVYEQYF. The full variable domain, in which reference TRBV28 and TRBJ2-7 provide the parts outside the CDR3, is DVKVTQSSRYLVKRTGEKVFLECVQDMDHENMFWYRQDPGLGLRLIYFSYDVKMKEKGDIPEGYSVSREKKERFSLILESASTNQTSMYLCASQGAVYEQYFGPGTRLTVT.

This clonotype was observed at least ten times. The V call is TRBV30, the J call TRBJ2-1; no clear D gene. The CDR3 is 13 residues long. Trimming pared 0 bases from V and 6 bases from J, leaving 9 bases between. CDR1 and CDR2 from the germline V gene are GTSNPN and SVGIG (reference sequence). The CDR3 region is CAWSVRQTNEQFF. The CDR3 DNA reads as TGTGCCTGGAGTGTTCGCCAGACCAATGAGCAGTTCTTC.

This clonotype was counted only a few times. V usage is TRBV6-5 and J usage is TRBJ2-2; D might be TRBD2 (6 bases). V lost 5 bases and J 2 bases, leaving 12 bases between the germline ends. CDR3 size: 15 residues. Germline-derived CDR1 and CDR2 are MNHEY and SVGAGI. CDR3 amino acids: CASSPRDSNTGELFF. CDR3 nucleotides: TGTGCCAGCAGTCCCCGGGACTCTAACACCGGGGAGCTGTTTTTT.

This clonotype has a handful of counts. This sequence joins TRBV27 and TRBJ1-4; unclear D gene. This CDR3 is built from 17 residues. V shed 2 bases and J shed 3 bases, with 16 bases lying between them. Germline CDR1 is MNHEY and CDR2 is SMNVEV (reference sequence). CDR3 in amino acids: CASSLIGGSAANEKLFF. The CDR3 DNA follows: TGTGCCAGCAGTTTAATCGGTGGGTCCGCAGCTAATGAAAAACTGTTTTTT.

This clonotype was detected only a few times. This sequence joins TRBV6-4 and TRBJ1-1, with D tentatively TRBD1 (6 bases). The germline CDR1 and CDR2 sequences are MRHNA and SNTAGT. V was pared by 2 bases and J by 1 base, with 14 bases between. This CDR3 is 16 amino acids long. The CDR3: CASSDLNRTANTEAFF. In nucleotides, the CDR3 is TGTGCCAGCAGTGACCTCAATCGGACAGCGAACACTGAAGCTTTCTTT.

Many counts were recorded for this clonotype. This sequence joins TRBV14 and TRBJ2-7; TRBD2 matches 7 bases. The CDR3 consists of 15 residues. Trimming cost V 3 bases and J 3 bases; bases outside gene matches: 8. Germline-derived CDR1 and CDR2 are SGHDN and FVKESK. CDR3 sequence: CASSHTGGFIYEQYF. The CDR3, as DNA: TGTGCCAGCAGCCACACCGGGGGGTTTATCTACGAGCAGTACTTC.

This clonotype was seen many times. The gene calls are TRBV7-9 and TRBJ2-7; 8 bases fit TRBD2. The CDR3 covers 13 residues. V shed 10 bases, J shed 1 base, and the junction held 6 bases outside the gene matches. Germline V gene data show CDR1 as SEHNR and CDR2 as FQNEAQ (reference sequence). CDR3 coding DNA: TGTGCCACCCAACTAGCGGTTTCCTACGAGCAGTACTTC. Amino acids: CATQLAVSYEQYF.

This clonotype occurred many times. The chain links TRBV7-8 to TRBJ2-6; 11 nucleotides line up with TRBD1. The CDR3 totals 18 residues. J gave up 4 bases and V 4 bases, and 9 bases lay outside the gene matches. Germline CDR1 reads SGHVS; CDR2 reads FQNEAQ. Here the CDR3 reads CASSSSRDRGVGANVLTF. In DNA, the CDR3 is TGTGCCAGCAGCTCAAGCCGGGACAGGGGGGTAGGGGCCAACGTCCTGACTTTC. The full variable domain, with the rest looked up from reference TRBV7-8 and TRBJ2-6, is GAGVSQSPRYKVAKRGQDVALRCDPISGHVSLFWYQQALGQGPEFLTYFQNEAQLDKSGLPSDRFFAERPEGSVSTLKIQRTQQEDSAVYLCASSSSRDRGVGANVLTFGAGSRLTVL.

A few counts support this clonotype. The chain recombines TRBV6-2 or TRBV6-3 with TRBJ2-7; tentative D call: TRBD2 (5 bases). CDR3 length: 15 residues. Germline-derived CDR1 and CDR2 are MNHEY and SVGEGT. The V and J ends lost 7 bases and 7 bases respectively, with 23 bases between them. The DNA of the CDR3 is TGTGCCAGCATCCTCGGGCGGGTAGGAATAGAAGAGCAGTACTTC. Amino acids: CASILGRVGIEEQYF.

Only one count was recorded for this clonotype. This CDR3 reads CASSPTRSSGNTIYF. CDR3 nucleotide sequence: TGTGCCAGCAGTCCGACACGGAGCTCTGGAAACACCATATATTTT. The gene calls are TRBV6-5 and TRBJ1-3, with no clear D. In germline, CDR1 is MNHEY, CDR2 SVGAGI. Trimming pared 5 bases from V and 0 bases from J, leaving 11 bases between. The CDR3 loop spans 15 amino acids.

This clonotype was recorded many times. The genes are TRBV10-3 and TRBJ2-3; D not resolved. The V end lost 6 bases, the J end lost 4 bases, and 11 bases lay between the germline ends. The CDR3 contains 13 residues. Germline V gene sequence: CDR1 ENHRY, CDR2 SYGVKD. The CDR3, as DNA: TGTGCCATCAGCCAGCTTGGCGCAGATACGCAGTATTTT. As protein: CAISQLGADTQYF.